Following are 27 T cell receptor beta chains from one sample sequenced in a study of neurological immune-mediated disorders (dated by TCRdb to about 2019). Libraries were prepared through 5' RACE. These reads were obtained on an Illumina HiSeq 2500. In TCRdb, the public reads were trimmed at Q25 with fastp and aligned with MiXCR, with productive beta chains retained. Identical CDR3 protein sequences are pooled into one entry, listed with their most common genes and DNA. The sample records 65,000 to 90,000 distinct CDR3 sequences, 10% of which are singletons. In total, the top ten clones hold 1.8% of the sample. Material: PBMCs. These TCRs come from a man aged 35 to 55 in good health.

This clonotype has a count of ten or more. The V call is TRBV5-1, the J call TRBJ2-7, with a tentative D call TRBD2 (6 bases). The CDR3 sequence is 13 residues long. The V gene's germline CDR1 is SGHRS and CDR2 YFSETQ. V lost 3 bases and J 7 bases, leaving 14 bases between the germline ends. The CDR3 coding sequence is TGCGCCAGCAGCTCGACCGATGGGAGGGAGCAGTACTTC. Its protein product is CASSSTDGREQYF.

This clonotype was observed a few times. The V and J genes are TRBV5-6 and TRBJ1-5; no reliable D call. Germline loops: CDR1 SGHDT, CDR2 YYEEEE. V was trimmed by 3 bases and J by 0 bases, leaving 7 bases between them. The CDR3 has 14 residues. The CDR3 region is CASSSGISNQPQHF. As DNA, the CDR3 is TGTGCCAGCAGCTCGGGAATTAGCAATCAGCCCCAGCATTTT.

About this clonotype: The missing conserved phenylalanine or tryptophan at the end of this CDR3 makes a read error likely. CDR3 coding DNA: TGCGCCAGCAGTGAGTCCTCCAAGAATGAGCAGTTCTTA. Translated, it gives CASSESSKNEQFL. The chain carries TRBV10-1 and TRBJ2-1; no reliable D call. Germline values: CDR1 WNHNN, CDR2 SYGVQD (reference sequence). The V gene lost 0 bases and the J gene lost 7 bases, with 7 bases spanning the gap. The CDR3 length is 13 residues.

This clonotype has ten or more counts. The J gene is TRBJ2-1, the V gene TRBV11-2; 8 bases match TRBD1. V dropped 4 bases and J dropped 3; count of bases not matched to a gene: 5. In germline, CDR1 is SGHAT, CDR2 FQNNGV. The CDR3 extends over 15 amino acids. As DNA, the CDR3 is TGTGCCAGCAGCTGGGCAGGGGGCGGCTACAATGAGCAGTTCTTC. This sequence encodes CASSWAGGGYNEQFF.

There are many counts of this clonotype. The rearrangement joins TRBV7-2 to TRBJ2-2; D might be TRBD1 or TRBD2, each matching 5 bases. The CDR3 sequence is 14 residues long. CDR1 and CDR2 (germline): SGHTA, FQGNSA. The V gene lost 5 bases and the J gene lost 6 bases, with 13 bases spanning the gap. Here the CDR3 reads CASSLVGVAGELFF. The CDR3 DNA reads TGTGCCAGCAGCCTAGTGGGGGTGGCCGGGGAGCTGTTTTTT.

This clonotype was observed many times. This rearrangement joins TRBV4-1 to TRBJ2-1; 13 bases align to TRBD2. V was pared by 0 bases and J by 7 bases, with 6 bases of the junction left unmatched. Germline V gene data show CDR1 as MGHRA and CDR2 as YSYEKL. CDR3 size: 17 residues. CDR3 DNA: TGCGCCAGCAGCCAAGATCGTGGGACTAGCGGGGCAAATGAGCAGTTCTTC. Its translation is CASSQDRGTSGANEQFF.

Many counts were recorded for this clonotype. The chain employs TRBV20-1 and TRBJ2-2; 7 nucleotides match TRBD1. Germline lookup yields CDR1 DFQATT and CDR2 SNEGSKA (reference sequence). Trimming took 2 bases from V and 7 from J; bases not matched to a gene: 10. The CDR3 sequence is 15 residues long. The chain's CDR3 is CSARKLDREFGELFF. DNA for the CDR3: TGCAGTGCTAGAAAACTCGACAGGGAGTTCGGGGAGCTGTTTTTT.

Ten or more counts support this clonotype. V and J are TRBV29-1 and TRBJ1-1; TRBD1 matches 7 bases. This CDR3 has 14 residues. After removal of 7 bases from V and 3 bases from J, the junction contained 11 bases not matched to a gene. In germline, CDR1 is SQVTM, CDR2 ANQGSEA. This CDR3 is CSGTGVGSYTEAFF. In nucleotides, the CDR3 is TGCAGCGGCACAGGGGTTGGTTCGTACACTGAAGCTTTCTTT.

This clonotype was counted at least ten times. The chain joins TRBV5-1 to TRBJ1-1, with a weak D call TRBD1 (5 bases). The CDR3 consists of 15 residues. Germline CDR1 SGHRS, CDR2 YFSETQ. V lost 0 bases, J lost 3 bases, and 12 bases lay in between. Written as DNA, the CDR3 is TGCGCCAGCAGCTTGGCCGTAAGAGGGGACACTGAAGCTTTCTTT. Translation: CASSLAVRGDTEAFF.

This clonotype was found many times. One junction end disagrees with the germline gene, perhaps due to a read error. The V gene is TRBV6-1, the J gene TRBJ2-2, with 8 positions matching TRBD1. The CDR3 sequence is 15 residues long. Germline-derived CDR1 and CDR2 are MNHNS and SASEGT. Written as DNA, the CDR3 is TGTGCCAGCAGTATAACGACAGGGGCCACCGGGGAACTGTTTTTT. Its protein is CASSITTGATGELFF.

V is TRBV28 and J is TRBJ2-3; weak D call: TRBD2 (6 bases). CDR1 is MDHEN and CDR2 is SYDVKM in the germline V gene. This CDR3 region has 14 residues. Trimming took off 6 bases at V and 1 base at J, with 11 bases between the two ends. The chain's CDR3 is CASSWERGTDTQYF. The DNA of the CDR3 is TGTGCCAGCAGCTGGGAGCGGGGCACAGATACGCAGTATTTT.

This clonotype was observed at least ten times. The CDR3 nucleotides read TGCAGCGTTGACCCCGCGAACACCGGGGAGCTGTTTTTT. It encodes CSVDPANTGELFF. The genes are TRBV29-1 and TRBJ2-2, with no clear D. This CDR3 contains 13 residues. The ends were cut back, 3 bases at V and 0 bases at J, with 5 bases in the middle. CDR1 is SQVTM and CDR2 is ANQGSEA in the germline V gene.

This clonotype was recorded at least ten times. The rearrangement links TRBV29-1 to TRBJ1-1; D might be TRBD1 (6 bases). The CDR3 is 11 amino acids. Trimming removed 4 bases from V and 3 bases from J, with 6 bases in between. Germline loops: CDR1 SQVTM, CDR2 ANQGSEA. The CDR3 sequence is CSVAGDTEAFF. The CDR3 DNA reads TGCAGCGTTGCAGGGGACACTGAAGCTTTCTTT.

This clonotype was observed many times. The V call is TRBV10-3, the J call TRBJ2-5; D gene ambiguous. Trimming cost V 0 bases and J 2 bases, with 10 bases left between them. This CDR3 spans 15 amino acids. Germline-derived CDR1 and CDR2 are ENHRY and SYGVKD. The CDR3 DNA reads TGTGCCATCAGTGAGTCGAGGCAGCAGCAAGAGACCCAGTACTTC. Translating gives CAISESRQQQETQYF.

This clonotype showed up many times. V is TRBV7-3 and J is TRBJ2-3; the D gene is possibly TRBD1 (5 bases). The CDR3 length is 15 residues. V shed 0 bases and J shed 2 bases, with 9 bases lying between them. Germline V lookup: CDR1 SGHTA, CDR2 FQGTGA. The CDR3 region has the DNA TGTGCCAGCAGCTTAACGGGGCGGTACACAGATACGCAGTATTTT. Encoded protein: CASSLTGRYTDTQYF.

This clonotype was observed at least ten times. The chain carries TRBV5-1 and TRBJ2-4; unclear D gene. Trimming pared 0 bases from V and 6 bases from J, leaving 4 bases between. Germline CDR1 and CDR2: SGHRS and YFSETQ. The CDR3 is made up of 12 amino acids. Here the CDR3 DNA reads TGCGCCAGCAGCTTGGACGGAAACATTCAGTACTTC. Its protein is CASSLDGNIQYF.

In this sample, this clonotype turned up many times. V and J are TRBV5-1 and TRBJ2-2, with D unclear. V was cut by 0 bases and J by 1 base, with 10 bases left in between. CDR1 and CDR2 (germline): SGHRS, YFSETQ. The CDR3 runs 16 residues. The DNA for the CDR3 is TGCGCCAGCAGCTTGGTGGCAACTTTGAACACCGGGGAGCTGTTTTTT. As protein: CASSLVATLNTGELFF.

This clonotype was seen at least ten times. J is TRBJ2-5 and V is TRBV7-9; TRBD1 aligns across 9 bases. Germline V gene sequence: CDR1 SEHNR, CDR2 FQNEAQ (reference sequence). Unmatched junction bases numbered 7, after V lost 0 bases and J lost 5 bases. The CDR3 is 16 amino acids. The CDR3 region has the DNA TGTGCCAGCAGCTTAGCCGGGACAGGGTATTGGGAGACCCAGTACTTC. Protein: CASSLAGTGYWETQYF.

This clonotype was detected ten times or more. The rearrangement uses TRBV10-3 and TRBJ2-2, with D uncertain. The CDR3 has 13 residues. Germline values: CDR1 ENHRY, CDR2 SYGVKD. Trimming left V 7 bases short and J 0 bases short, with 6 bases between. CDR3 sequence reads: CAIIRANTGELFF. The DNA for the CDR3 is TGTGCCATCATACGGGCGAACACCGGGGAGCTGTTTTTT.

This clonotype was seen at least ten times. CDR3 nucleotides: TGTGCCAGCAGTGCCAGGATGCTAGAGACCCAGTACTTC. Translation gives CASSARMLETQYF. V is TRBV25-1 and J is TRBJ2-5; D is undetermined. The CDR3 loop spans 13 amino acids. Trimming removed 4 bases from V and 4 bases from J, with 10 bases in between. CDR1 and CDR2 from the germline V gene are MGHDK and SYGVNS.

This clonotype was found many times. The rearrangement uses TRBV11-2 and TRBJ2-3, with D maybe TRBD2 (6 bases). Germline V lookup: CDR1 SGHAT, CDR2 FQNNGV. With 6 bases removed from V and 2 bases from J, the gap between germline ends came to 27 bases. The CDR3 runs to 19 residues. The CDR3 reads CASRGSLGRWGDYTDTQYF. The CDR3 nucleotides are TGTGCCAGCAGAGGGTCTTTGGGGAGATGGGGGGATTACACAGATACGCAGTATTTT.

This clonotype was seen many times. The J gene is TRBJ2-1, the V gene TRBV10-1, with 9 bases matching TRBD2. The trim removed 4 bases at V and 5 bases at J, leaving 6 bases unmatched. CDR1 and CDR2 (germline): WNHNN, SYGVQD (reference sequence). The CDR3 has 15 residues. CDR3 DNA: TGCGCCAGCAGTGGCTACGCGGGAGGGAACAATGAGCAGTTCTTC. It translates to CASSGYAGGNNEQFF.

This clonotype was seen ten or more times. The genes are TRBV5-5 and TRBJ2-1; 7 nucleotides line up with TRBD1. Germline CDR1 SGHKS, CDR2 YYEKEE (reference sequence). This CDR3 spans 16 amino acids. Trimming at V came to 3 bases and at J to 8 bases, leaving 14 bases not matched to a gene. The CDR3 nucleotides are TGTGCCAGCAGCTCCCGGGACAGAGACCTTAGGGATGAGCAGTTCTTC. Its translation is CASSSRDRDLRDEQFF. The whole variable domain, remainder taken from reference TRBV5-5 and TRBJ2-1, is DAGVTQSPTHLIKTRGQQVTLRCSPISGHKSVSWYQQVLGQGPQFIFQYYEKEERGRGNFPDRFSARQFPNYSSELNVNALLLGDSALYLCASSSRDRDLRDEQFFGPGTRLTVL.

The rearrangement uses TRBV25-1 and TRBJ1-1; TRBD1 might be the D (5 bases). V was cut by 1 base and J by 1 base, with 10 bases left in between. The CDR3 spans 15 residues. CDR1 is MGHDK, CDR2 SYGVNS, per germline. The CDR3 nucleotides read TGTGCCAGCAGTGAATGGGGCGGAGGGAACACTGAAGCTTTCTTT. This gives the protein CASSEWGGGNTEAFF.

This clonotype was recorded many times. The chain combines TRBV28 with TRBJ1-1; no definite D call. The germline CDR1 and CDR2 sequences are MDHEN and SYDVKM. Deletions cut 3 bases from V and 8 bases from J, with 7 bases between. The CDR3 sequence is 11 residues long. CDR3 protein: CASSFEWEAFF. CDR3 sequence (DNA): TGTGCCAGCAGTTTCGAGTGGGAAGCTTTCTTT.

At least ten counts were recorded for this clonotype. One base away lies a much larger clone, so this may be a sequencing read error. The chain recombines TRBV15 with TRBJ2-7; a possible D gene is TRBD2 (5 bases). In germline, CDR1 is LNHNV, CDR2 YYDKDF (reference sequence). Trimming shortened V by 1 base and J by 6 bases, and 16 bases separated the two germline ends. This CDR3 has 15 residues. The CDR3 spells CATSRGVGAGSEQYF. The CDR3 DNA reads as TGTGCCACCAGCAGAGGAGTGGGAGCTGGGTCCGAGCAGTACTTC.

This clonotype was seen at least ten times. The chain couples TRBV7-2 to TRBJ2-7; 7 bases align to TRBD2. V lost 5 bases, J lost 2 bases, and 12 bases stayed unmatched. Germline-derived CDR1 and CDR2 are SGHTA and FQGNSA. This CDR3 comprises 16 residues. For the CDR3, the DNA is TGTGCCAGCAGCCCCCAGGCGGGGGAGGGAACCTACGAGCAGTACTTC. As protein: CASSPQAGEGTYEQYF. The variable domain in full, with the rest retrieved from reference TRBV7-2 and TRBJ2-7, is GAGVSQSPSNKVTEKGKDVELRCDPISGHTALYWYRQSLGQGLEFLIYFQGNSAPDKSGLPSDRFSAERTGGSVSTLTIQRTQQEDSAVYLCASSPQAGEGTYEQYFGPGTRLTVT.